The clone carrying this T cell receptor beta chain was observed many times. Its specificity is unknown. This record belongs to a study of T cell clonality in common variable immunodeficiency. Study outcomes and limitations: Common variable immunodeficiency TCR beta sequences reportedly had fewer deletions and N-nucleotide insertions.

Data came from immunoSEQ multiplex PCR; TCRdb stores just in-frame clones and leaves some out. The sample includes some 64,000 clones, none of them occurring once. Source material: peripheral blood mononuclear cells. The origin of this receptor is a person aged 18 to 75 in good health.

The CDR3 sequence is CASSLTGLPGYGYTF. The part of the CDR3 DNA that was read is TGTGCCAGCAGCTTGACAGGGCTTCCCGGCTATGGC. The chain combines TRBV7-2 with TRBJ1-2, with 7 bases that match TRBD1. The read stops 3 residues short of the end of the CDR3; the missing end is completed from the germline J gene. Germline loops: CDR1 SGHTA, CDR2 FQGNSA. The trim removed 3 bases at V and 4 bases at J, leaving 8 bases unmatched. This CDR3 region has 15 residues.